This TCR beta chain was sequenced for a study of T cell responses to AZD1222 COVID-19 vaccine. A note on this clone: Its cognate antigen is unknown.

Study-wide points: At 160-218 and 743-854, vaccine-associated CD4 TCRs were dominant, and they spanned spike. The breadth and depth of Spike-specific TCRs increased once two AZD1222 doses had been given. A mostly white British donor set with more females was recruited, and clonal diversity was possibly underestimated.

With 11 bases removed from V and 3 bases from J, the gap between germline ends came to 14 bases. Per germline, CDR1 ENHRY and CDR2 SYGVKD. The length of the CDR3 is 12 residues. TCRdb's table, derived via immunoSEQ multiplex PCR, lists solely in-frame clones and lacks some. The sample holds about 99,000 clones, over 85% seen once. This TCR was recovered from an adult in good health. The material was peripheral blood, obtained on day 0 of AZD1222 vaccination. The chain couples TRBV10-3 to TRBJ2-7; D might be TRBD1 (5 bases). The CDR3 sequence is CAVLDSFYEQYF. The CDR3 coding sequence is TGTGCCGTCCTTGACAGCTTCTACGAGCAGTACTTC.